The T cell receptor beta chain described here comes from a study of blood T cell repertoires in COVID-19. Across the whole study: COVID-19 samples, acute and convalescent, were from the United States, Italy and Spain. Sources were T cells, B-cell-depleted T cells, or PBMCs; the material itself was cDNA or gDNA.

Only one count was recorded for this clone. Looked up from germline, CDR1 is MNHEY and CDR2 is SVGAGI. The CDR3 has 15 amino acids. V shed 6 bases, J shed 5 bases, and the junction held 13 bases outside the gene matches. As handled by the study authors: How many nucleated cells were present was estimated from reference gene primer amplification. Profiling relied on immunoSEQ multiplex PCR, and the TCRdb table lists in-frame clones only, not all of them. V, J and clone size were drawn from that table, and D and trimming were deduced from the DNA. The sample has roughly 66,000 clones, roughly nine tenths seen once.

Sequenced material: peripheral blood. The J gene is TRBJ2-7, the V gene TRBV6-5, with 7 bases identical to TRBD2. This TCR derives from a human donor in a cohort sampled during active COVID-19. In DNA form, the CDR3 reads TGTGCCAGCAGGTTGGACCCACTAGCGTATAACGAGCAGTACTTC. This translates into CASRLDPLAYNEQYF.